One and the same sample provided the 27 T cell receptor beta chains below, sequenced in a study of blood T cell repertoires in COVID-19. The table came from immunoSEQ multiplex PCR; TCRdb's copy has only in-frame clones and leaves some out. Found here are approximately 300,000 clones, around 86% of them singletons; the top ten hold 4% to 6%. The specimen was PBMCs or T cells enriched from blood (not recorded which). These receptors all stem from a man aged 55 to 70 who had recovered from COVID-19.

Here the CDR3 DNA reads TGTGCCAGCAGACGTACATCGGGGCCCCAGCATTTT. The encoded protein is CASRRTSGPQHF. V usage is TRBV28 and J usage is TRBJ1-5; no firm D call. Germline V lookup: CDR1 MDHEN, CDR2 SYDVKM. The CDR3 runs to 12 residues. V was trimmed by 6 bases and J by 9 bases, leaving 12 bases between them.

The rearrangement joins TRBV3-1 (or the pseudogene TRBV3-2) to TRBJ2-7, with 11 bases lining up with TRBD1. The CDR3 spans 15 residues. The J segment lost 7 bases and the V segment lost 4 bases, leaving 9 bases of the junction unmatched. Germline values: CDR1 LGHDT, CDR2 YNNKEL (reference sequence). The chain's CDR3 is CASSPRGTGGGEQYF. In DNA, the CDR3 is TGTGCCAGCAGCCCGCGGGGGACAGGGGGAGGAGAGCAGTACTTC.

This clone showed up just once. The chain employs TRBV15 and TRBJ1-5; the D is unclear. The CDR3 totals 16 residues. V lost 0 bases to trimming and J lost 10 bases, with 19 bases between them. The germline CDR1 and CDR2 sequences are LNHNV and YYDKDF (reference sequence). CDR3 bases: TGTGCCACCAGCAGAGATGGAGGCTCAGGAGGCCGTCCCCAGCATTTT. It specifies CATSRDGGSGGRPQHF.

This clone occurred once. The chain employs TRBV5-5 and TRBJ2-2; 11 positions match TRBD2. The CDR3 totals 17 residues. Germline CDR1 is SGHKS and CDR2 is YYEKEE (reference sequence). With 6 bases clipped from V and 4 bases from J, the junction kept 11 bases outside the gene matches. This chain's CDR3 is CASKSLTSGRGTGELFF. The CDR3 nucleotides are TGTGCCAGCAAGAGCCTTACTAGCGGGAGAGGCACCGGGGAGCTGTTTTTT.

This chain connects TRBV10-3 to TRBJ2-7; 8 bases line up with TRBD1. This CDR3 spans 15 amino acids. V dropped 0 bases and J dropped 3; count of bases not matched to a gene: 4. Germline-derived CDR1 and CDR2 are ENHRY and SYGVKD. The CDR3 protein is CAISESAGGDYEQYF. DNA of the CDR3: TGTGCCATCAGTGAGTCGGCAGGGGGCGACTACGAGCAGTACTTC.

The V and J genes are TRBV19 and TRBJ2-7; a weak D match, TRBD1 (6 bases). Germline V CDR1 and CDR2: LNHDA, SQIVND (reference sequence). This CDR3 has 16 residues. V lost 5 bases to trimming and J lost 3 bases, with 20 bases between them. In nucleotides, the CDR3 is TGTGCCAGTAGTGCTTCGGACAGAACTCCTATCTACGAGCAGTACTTC. Translating gives CASSASDRTPIYEQYF. Combining the CDR3 with reference TRBV19 and TRBJ2-7 gives the whole variable domain DGGITQSPKYLFRKEGQNVTLSCEQNLNHDAMYWYRQDPGQGLRLIYYSQIVNDFQKGDIAEGYSVSREKKESFPLTVTSAQKNPTAFYLCASSASDRTPIYEQYFGPGTRLTVT.

This clone showed up just once. V gene TRBV24-1 combines with J gene TRBJ1-2; D is possibly TRBD1 (6 bases). The germline V gene has CDR1 KGHDR and CDR2 SFDVKD. Trimming took off 1 base at V and 3 bases at J, with 17 bases between the two ends. The CDR3 contains 17 residues. DNA for the CDR3: TGTGCCACCAGTGATTTATCAGGGGTGGGTCCTGACTATGGCTACACCTTC. It specifies CATSDLSGVGPDYGYTF.

This rearrangement joins TRBV7-9 to TRBJ1-2; perhaps TRBD1 as D (6 bases). The ends were cut back, 2 bases at V and 9 bases at J, with 13 bases in the middle. The CDR3 covers 13 residues. Germline assignment: CDR1 SEHNR and CDR2 FQNEAQ (reference sequence). CDR3 sequence (DNA): TGTGCCAGCAGCTTATCTGTCGGACAGAGCTACACCTTC. This codes for CASSLSVGQSYTF.

The V and J genes are TRBV7-8 and TRBJ2-7, with D perhaps matching TRBD1 (6 bases). This CDR3 has 14 amino acids. V lost 0 bases, J lost 6 bases, and 12 bases lay in between. Germline CDR1 SGHVS, CDR2 FQNEAQ. CDR3 DNA sequence: TGTGCCAGCAGCTTAGCCAGCCGGACAGTCGAGCAGTACTTC. Its translation: CASSLASRTVEQYF.

This chain joins TRBV28 and TRBJ2-1; 13 bases agree with TRBD2. The length of the CDR3 is 21 residues. Unmatched junction bases numbered 16, after V lost 4 bases and J lost 1 base. Germline assignment: CDR1 MDHEN and CDR2 SYDVKM. CDR3 sequence reads: CASSSSSGLAGPHRSYNEQFF. The CDR3 coding sequence is TGTGCCAGCAGTTCATCATCGGGACTAGCGGGACCCCATAGATCCTACAATGAGCAGTTCTTC.

The genes are TRBV5-1 and TRBJ2-7; 8 nucleotides align to TRBD2. Germline V gene data show CDR1 as SGHRS and CDR2 as YFSETQ. CDR3 size: 15 residues. The V gene end was trimmed by 4 bases and the J gene end by 3 bases; junction bases not matched to a gene: 9. This CDR3 reads CASSPMVSGDYEQYF. For the CDR3, the DNA is TGCGCCAGCAGCCCTATGGTTAGCGGGGACTACGAGCAGTACTTC.

The rearrangement joins TRBV7-2 to TRBJ1-1; possibly TRBD1 for D (6 bases). The CDR3 loop spans 15 amino acids. The V gene's germline CDR1 is SGHTA and CDR2 FQGNSA. Trimming took 5 bases from V and 0 from J, leaving 13 bases between them. CDR3 in DNA: TGTGCCAGCAGCCCAGGGACAACCATGAACACTGAAGCTTTCTTT. This gives the protein CASSPGTTMNTEAFF.

V and J are TRBV5-1 and TRBJ1-5; D gene uncertain. The CDR3 spans 14 residues. The V gene lost 4 bases and the J gene lost 4 bases, with 12 bases spanning the gap. Looked up from germline, CDR1 is SGHRS and CDR2 is YFSETQ. CDR3 sequence (DNA): TGCGCCAGCAGCCCCTCCTTCGGGAATCAGCCCCAGCATTTT. Protein product: CASSPSFGNQPQHF.

V and J are TRBV29-1 and TRBJ2-4; 10 bases are a match to TRBD1. CDR1 is SQVTM and CDR2 is ANQGSEA in the germline V gene. The CDR3 covers 14 residues. V gave up 8 bases and J gave up 8 bases; unmatched junction bases: 12. Written as DNA, the CDR3 is TGCAGCATCCCTATGTTAGGACAGGGGGACATTCAGTACTTC. Translation: CSIPMLGQGDIQYF.

V usage is TRBV2 and J usage is TRBJ2-7; TRBD1 agrees at 9 bases. Germline V gene sequence: CDR1 SNHLY, CDR2 FYNNEI. With V trimmed by 7 bases and J by 6 bases, 7 bases remained unmatched. The CDR3 loop spans 13 amino acids. This chain's CDR3 is CASNGQGTGEQYF. The CDR3, as DNA: TGTGCCAGCAACGGACAGGGGACGGGCGAGCAGTACTTC. The full variable domain, completed using reference TRBV2 and TRBJ2-7, is EPEVTQTPSHQVTQMGQEVILRCVPISNHLYFYWYRQILGQKVEFLVSFYNNEISEKSEIFDDQFSVERPDGSNFTLKIRSTKLEDSAMYFCASNGQGTGEQYFGPGTRLTVT.

The chain is built from TRBV19 and TRBJ2-2; 7 bases line up with TRBD1. The J segment lost 2 bases and the V segment lost 4 bases, leaving 7 bases of the junction unmatched. CDR1 LNHDA and CDR2 SQIVND come from the germline V gene (reference sequence). This CDR3 region has 16 residues. CDR3 loop: CASSRPGTANTGELFF. CDR3 bases: TGTGCCAGTAGTAGACCCGGGACAGCCAACACCGGGGAGCTGTTTTTT.

The chain links TRBV19 to TRBJ2-1, with 8 bases lining up with TRBD2. This CDR3 is built from 21 residues. CDR1 LNHDA and CDR2 SQIVND come from the germline V gene (reference sequence). With V trimmed by 1 base and J by 2 bases, 19 bases remained unmatched. The CDR3 sequence is CASSIGRGAGDQLSPYNEQFF. DNA of the CDR3: TGTGCCAGTAGTATAGGCAGGGGAGCGGGAGATCAGCTGAGCCCCTACAATGAGCAGTTCTTC. The complete variable domain, with remaining parts taken from reference TRBV19 and TRBJ2-1, reads DGGITQSPKYLFRKEGQNVTLSCEQNLNHDAMYWYRQDPGQGLRLIYYSQIVNDFQKGDIAEGYSVSREKKESFPLTVTSAQKNPTAFYLCASSIGRGAGDQLSPYNEQFFGPGTRLTVL.

This sequence joins TRBV7-6 and TRBJ1-4; 7 bases fit TRBD1. V lost 1 base and J lost 7; bases outside the gene matches: 9. Germline CDR1 reads SGHVS; CDR2 reads FNYEAQ. The CDR3 length is 16 residues. CDR3 loop: CASSLVQGGSGEKLFF. CDR3 sequence (DNA): TGTGCCAGCAGCTTAGTTCAAGGGGGCAGTGGTGAAAAACTGTTTTTT.

This clone was counted only a few times. V is TRBV5-1 and J is TRBJ2-1; 13 nucleotides match TRBD2. CDR1 and CDR2 from the germline V gene are SGHRS and YFSETQ. The junction had 2 bases not matched to a gene; V was cut back by 5 bases and J by 0 bases. This CDR3 spans 16 amino acids. The CDR3 DNA reads TGCGCCAGCAGGTGGACTAGCGGGAGCTCCTACAATGAGCAGTTCTTC. It encodes CASRWTSGSSYNEQFF.

The chain links TRBV24-1 to TRBJ1-5; no reliable D call. The CDR3 sequence is 15 residues long. Trimming removed 3 bases at V and 3 bases at J, with 11 bases between. The germline CDR1 and CDR2 sequences are KGHDR and SFDVKD. For the CDR3, the DNA is TGTGCCACCAGTGATCCTGGTGCGGTCAATCAGCCCCAGCATTTT. This encodes CATSDPGAVNQPQHF.

V is TRBV9 and J is TRBJ1-2, with no clear D. The CDR3 sequence is 14 residues long. Germline lookup yields CDR1 SGDLS and CDR2 YYNGEE. Between the trimmed V and J ends, which lost 4 bases and 1 base, there was a span of 11 bases. The CDR3, as DNA: TGTGCCAGCAGCCCCCCAGCGAGTAACTATGGCTACACCTTC. Its translation is CASSPPASNYGYTF.

This clone was found once. The chain links TRBV6-5 to TRBJ2-7; tentatively, D is TRBD1 (5 bases). CDR3 size: 15 residues. Per the germline V gene, CDR1 is MNHEY and CDR2 is SVGAGI. Trimming left V 1 base short and J 1 base short, with 11 bases between. The CDR3 sequence is CASSYLQGLSYEQYF. CDR3 DNA sequence: TGTGCCAGCAGTTACTTGCAGGGTCTATCCTACGAGCAGTACTTC.

The chain links TRBV7-2 to TRBJ2-1; a possible D gene is TRBD1 (6 bases). The V end was cut by 5 bases, the J end by 2 bases, with 13 bases between. Germline lookup yields CDR1 SGHTA and CDR2 FQGNSA. CDR3 length equals 15 residues. In DNA form, the CDR3 reads TGTGCCAGCAGCAGAGGGACACCAGCCTACAATGAGCAGTTCTTC. The encoded protein is CASSRGTPAYNEQFF.

This clone was detected a few times. This rearrangement joins TRBV7-3 to TRBJ1-1; 8 nucleotides line up with TRBD1. Germline lookup yields CDR1 SGHTA and CDR2 FQGTGA. The CDR3 is 15 amino acids. V was pared by 4 bases and J by 2 bases, with 6 bases of the junction left unmatched. CDR3 amino acids: CASSSRTGSNTEAFF. CDR3 in DNA: TGTGCCAGCAGCTCCCGGACAGGGTCAAACACTGAAGCTTTCTTT.

The rearrangement uses TRBV7-8 and TRBJ1-6; no reliable D call. This CDR3 has 13 residues. The V end lost 1 base, the J end lost 13 bases, and 11 bases lay between the germline ends. Germline V gene data show CDR1 as SGHVS and CDR2 as FQNEAQ. The CDR3 nucleotides are TGTGCCAGCAGCTTAGAACAGTGGCCTCCCCTCCACTTT. Translation gives CASSLEQWPPLHF.

As regards this clone: One end of the junction is discordant with germline, which a read error may explain. This sequence joins TRBV7-7 and TRBJ2-1; unclear D gene. This CDR3 has 18 residues. From germline, CDR1 is SSHAT and CDR2 FNYEAQ (reference sequence). The CDR3 region has the DNA TGTGCTAGCAGCTTAGCCCTAGTGCACGCCAACTCCTACAATGAGCAGTTCTTC. Translating it yields CASSLALVHANSYNEQFF.

This chain uses TRBV28 with TRBJ2-7; 9 bases are a match to TRBD2. Germline V gene lookup returns CDR1 MDHEN and CDR2 SYDVKM. This CDR3 region has 16 residues. V lost 8 bases, J lost 5 bases, and 16 bases stayed unmatched. CDR3 amino acids: CASSPSEAGGPHEQYF. In DNA, the CDR3 is TGTGCCAGCTCCCCCTCGGAGGCGGGAGGGCCCCACGAGCAGTACTTC.